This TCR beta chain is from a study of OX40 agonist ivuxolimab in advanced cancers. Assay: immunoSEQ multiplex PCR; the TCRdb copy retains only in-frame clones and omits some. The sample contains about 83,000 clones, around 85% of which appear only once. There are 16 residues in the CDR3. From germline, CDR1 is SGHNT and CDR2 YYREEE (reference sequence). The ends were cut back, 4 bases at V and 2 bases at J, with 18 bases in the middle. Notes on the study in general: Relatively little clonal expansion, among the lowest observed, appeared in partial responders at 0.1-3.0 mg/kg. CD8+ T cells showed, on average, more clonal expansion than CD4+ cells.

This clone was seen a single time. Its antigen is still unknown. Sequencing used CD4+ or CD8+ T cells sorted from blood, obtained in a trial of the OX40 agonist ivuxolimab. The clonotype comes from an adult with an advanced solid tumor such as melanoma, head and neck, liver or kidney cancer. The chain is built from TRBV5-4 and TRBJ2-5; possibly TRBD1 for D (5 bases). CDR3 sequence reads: CASSPQLADTQETQYF. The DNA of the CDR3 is TGTGCCAGCAGCCCCCAGCTGGCGGACACACAAGAGACCCAGTACTTC.